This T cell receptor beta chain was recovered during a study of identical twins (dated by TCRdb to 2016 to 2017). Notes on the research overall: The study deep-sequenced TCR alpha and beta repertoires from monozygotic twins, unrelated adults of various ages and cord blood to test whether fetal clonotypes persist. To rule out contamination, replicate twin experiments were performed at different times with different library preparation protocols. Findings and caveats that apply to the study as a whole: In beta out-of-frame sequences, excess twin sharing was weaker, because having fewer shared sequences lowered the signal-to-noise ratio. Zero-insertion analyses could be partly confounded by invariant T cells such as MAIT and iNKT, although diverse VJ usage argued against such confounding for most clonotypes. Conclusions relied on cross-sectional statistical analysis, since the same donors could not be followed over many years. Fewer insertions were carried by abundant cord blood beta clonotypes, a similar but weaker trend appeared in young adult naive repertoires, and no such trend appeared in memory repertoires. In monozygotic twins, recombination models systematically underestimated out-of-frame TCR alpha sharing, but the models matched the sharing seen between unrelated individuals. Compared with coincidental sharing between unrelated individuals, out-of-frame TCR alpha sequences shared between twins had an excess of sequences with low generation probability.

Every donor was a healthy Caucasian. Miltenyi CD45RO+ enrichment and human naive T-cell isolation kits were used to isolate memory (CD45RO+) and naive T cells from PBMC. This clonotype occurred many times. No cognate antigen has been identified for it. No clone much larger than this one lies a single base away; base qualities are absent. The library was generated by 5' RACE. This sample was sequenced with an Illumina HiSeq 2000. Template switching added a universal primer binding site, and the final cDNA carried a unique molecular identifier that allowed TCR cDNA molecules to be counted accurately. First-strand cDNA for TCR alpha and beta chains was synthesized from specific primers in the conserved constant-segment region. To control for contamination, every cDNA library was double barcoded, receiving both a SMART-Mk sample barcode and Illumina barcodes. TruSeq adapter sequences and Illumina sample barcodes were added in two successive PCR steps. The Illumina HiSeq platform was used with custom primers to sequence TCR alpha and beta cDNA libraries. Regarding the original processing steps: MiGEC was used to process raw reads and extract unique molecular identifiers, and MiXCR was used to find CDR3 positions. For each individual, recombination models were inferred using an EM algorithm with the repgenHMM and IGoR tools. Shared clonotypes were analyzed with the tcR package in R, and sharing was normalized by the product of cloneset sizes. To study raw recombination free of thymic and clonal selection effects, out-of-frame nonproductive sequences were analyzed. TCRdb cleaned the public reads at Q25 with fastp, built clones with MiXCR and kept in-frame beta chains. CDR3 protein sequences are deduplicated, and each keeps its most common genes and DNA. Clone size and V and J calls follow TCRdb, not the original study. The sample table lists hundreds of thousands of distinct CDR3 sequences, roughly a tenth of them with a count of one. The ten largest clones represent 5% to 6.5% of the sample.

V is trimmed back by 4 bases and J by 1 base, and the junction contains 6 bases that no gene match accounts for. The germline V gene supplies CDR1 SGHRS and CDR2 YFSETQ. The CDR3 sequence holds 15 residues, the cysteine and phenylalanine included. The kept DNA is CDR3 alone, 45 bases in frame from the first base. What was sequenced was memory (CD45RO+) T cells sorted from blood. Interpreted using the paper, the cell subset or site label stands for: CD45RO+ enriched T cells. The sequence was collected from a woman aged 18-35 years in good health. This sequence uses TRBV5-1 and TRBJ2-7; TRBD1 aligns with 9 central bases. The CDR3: CASSGTGLRSYEQYF. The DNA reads TGCGCCAGCAGCGGGACAGGGCTGCGTTCCTACGAGCAGTACTTC.